This note documents a single T cell receptor (beta chain) sequence. The time point here: newly diagnosed GD, antithyroid drugs for less than 3 months. The TCR library was made from RNA extracted from PBMCs. Peripheral blood, at about 10 milliliters, went into EDTA tubes. Construction of the TCR beta libraries employed iRepertoire HTBI primers in conjunction with Arm-PCR of CDR3 regions. TCRdb reanalysed the multiplex PCR reads using MiXCR and keeps one entry per CDR3 protein. The data show about 430,000 distinct CDR3 sequences, with 15% seen just once and 7.8% held by the top ten. The data belong to a study of regulatory T cells in long-lasting Graves disease. V shed 5 bases, J shed 5 bases, and the junction held 11 bases outside the gene matches. CDR3 length: 16 residues. The V gene's germline CDR1 is SGHAT and CDR2 FQNNGV. This sample was also put to use in a study of T cells in Graves' hyperthyroidism and ophthalmopathy. That report notes: The study used the HTBI primer set for a first-round RT-PCR of the TCR CDR3.

The sequence came from a woman aged 40 to 49 with Graves disease. The sequenced sample was peripheral blood mononuclear cells (PBMCs), obtained at new diagnosis, from a patient treated with antithyroid drugs. V usage is TRBV11-2 and J usage is TRBJ2-1; 8 positions agree with TRBD2. The CDR3 DNA is TGTGCCAGCAGCAGTACTAGCGGACTCGACGACAATGAGCAGTTCTTC. It yields the protein CASSSTSGLDDNEQFF.